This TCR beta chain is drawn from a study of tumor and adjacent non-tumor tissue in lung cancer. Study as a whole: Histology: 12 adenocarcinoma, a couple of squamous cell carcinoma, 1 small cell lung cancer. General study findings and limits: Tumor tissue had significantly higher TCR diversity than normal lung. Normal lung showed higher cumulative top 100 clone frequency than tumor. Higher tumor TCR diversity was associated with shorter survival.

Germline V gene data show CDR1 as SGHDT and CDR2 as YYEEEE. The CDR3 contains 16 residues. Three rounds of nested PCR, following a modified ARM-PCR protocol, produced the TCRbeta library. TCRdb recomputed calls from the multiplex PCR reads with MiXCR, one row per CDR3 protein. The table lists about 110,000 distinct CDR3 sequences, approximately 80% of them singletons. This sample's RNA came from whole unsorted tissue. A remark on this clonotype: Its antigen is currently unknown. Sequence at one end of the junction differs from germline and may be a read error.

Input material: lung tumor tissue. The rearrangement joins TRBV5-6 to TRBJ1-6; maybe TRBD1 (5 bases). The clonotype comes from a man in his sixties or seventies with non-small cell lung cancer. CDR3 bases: TGTGCCAGCAGTTTGGCTGGGAGACAGAATAATTCACCCCTCCACTTT. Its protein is CASSLAGRQNNSPLHF.